These 8 T cell receptor beta chains originate from one sample sequenced in a study of identical twins. From the 5' RACE reads, TCRdb called clonotypes with MiXCR, one entry per CDR3 protein. The sample lists 1.5 million to 2 million distinct CDR3 sequences, around 33% occurring once. Sequencing was carried out using cord blood. These receptor sequences come from a newborn girl in good health.

Here the CDR3 reads CSASSDFLHSYEQYF. CDR3 in DNA: TGCAGTGCTAGTAGTGACTTTCTTCACTCCTACGAGCAGTACTTC. The chain carries TRBV20-1 and TRBJ2-7; D unclear. Germline V lookup: CDR1 DFQATT, CDR2 SNEGSKA (reference sequence). V was pared by 3 bases and J by 0 bases, with 15 bases between. The CDR3 consists of 15 residues.

This clonotype was picked up a small number of times. The gene calls are TRBV4-1 and TRBJ2-7; TRBD1 agrees at 11 bases. The germline V gene has CDR1 MGHRA and CDR2 YSYEKL. The CDR3 runs 17 residues. J lost 3 bases, V lost 4 bases, and 11 bases had no gene match. The CDR3 sequence: CASSPDPPGTGGYEQYF. CDR3 bases: TGCGCCAGCAGCCCAGACCCGCCCGGGACAGGGGGCTACGAGCAGTACTTC.

The chain joins TRBV5-1 to TRBJ2-4, with 12 bases that match TRBD2. TRBJ2-7 matches the DNA end more closely, so the J call is doubtful. The CDR3 has 14 amino acids. CDR1 and CDR2 (germline): SGHRS, YFSETQ. CDR3 coding DNA: TGCGCCAGCAGAACTAGCGGGGGGAACTACGAGCAGTACTTC. Residues: CASRTSGGNYEQYF.

This clonotype turned up a few times. The genes are TRBV6-5 and TRBJ2-7, with TRBD2 as a possible D gene (5 bases). Trimming removed 7 bases at V and 2 bases at J, with 12 bases between. The CDR3 is made up of 13 amino acids. The V gene's germline CDR1 is MNHEY and CDR2 SVGAGI. The CDR3 is CASTGGSTYEQYF. In DNA, the CDR3 is TGTGCCAGCACCGGCGGGTCGACCTACGAGCAGTACTTC.

The V gene is TRBV27, the J gene TRBJ2-4, with 15 positions matching TRBD2. The length of the CDR3 is 19 residues. V lost 5 bases to trimming and J lost 4 bases; unmatched junction nucleotides: 12. The germline gives CDR1 MNHEY, CDR2 SMNVEV (reference sequence). DNA for the CDR3: TGTGCCAGCAGTATTTTTCTCCCCGGGACTAGCGGGAGGAAAAACATTCAGTACTTC. Translated: CASSIFLPGTSGRKNIQYF.

The V call is TRBV20-1, the J call TRBJ2-5; 8 bases match TRBD2. This CDR3 has 14 residues. Trimming at V came to 5 bases and at J to 1 base, leaving 6 bases not matched to a gene. CDR1 is DFQATT and CDR2 is SNEGSKA in the germline V gene (reference sequence). CDR3 DNA: TGCAGTGCTCACCACCTAGCGGGCCAAGAGACCCAGTACTTC. It translates to CSAHHLAGQETQYF.

The table lists this clonotype with a few counts. The chain has TRBV10-3 and TRBJ2-7; D is possibly TRBD1 (6 bases). V was pared by 0 bases and J by 0 bases, with 9 bases between. Germline CDR1 reads ENHRY; CDR2 reads SYGVKD. The CDR3 runs 15 residues. The CDR3 loop is CAISESGQTSYEQYF. The CDR3 DNA follows: TGTGCCATCAGTGAGTCCGGACAGACCTCCTACGAGCAGTACTTC.

This clonotype showed up many times. The V gene is TRBV12-3 or TRBV12-4, the J gene TRBJ2-7; TRBD1 matches 9 bases. J was trimmed by 5 bases and V by 7 bases; bases with no gene match: 3. There are 12 residues in the CDR3. The CDR3 coding sequence is TGTGCCAGCAACCGGGACAGGGACGAGCAGTACTTC. Translation gives CASNRDRDEQYF.